This T cell receptor (beta chain) came from a study of cytomegalovirus exposure and HLA in healthy donors. Findings and caveats of the study: The study listed approximately 170 cytomegalovirus-associated TCR beta chains.

Points on this clone: Its antigen is unknown.

V shed 0 bases and J shed 6 bases, with 12 bases lying between them. The CDR3 totals 15 residues. CDR1 is SGDLS and CDR2 is YYNGEE in the germline V gene. The method was immunoSEQ multiplex PCR; TCRdb's version includes in-frame clones alone and lacks a portion of them. Of about 140,000 clones listed, approximately 88% are singletons. Material: PBMCs. The rearrangement links TRBV9 to TRBJ1-4; possible D gene TRBD1, 6 bases. The TCR was taken from a man aged 18 to 29 in good health and CMV-seropositive. The CDR3 loop is CASSVEDSGDEKLFF. CDR3 sequence (DNA): TGTGCCAGCAGCGTAGAGGACAGCGGAGATGAAAAACTGTTTTTT.